One sample yielded the 4 T cell receptor beta chains listed below, sequenced in a study of blood T cell repertoires in COVID-19. Here immunoSEQ multiplex PCR was the method, and the copy in TCRdb shows in-frame clones only, minus some. Among around 170,000 clones listed, about 81% were seen once. Specimen: peripheral blood. Source of these receptors: a woman older than 75 with COVID-19, enrolled during active disease.

The V call is TRBV7-2, the J call TRBJ1-2; D might be TRBD1 (5 bases). Germline CDR1 and CDR2: SGHTA and FQGNSA. V lost 1 base to trimming and J lost 4 bases, with 10 bases between them. The CDR3 extends over 14 amino acids. For the CDR3, the DNA is TGTGCCAGCAGCTTAGAGCCGGGACTCTATGGCTACACCTTC. Translation: CASSLEPGLYGYTF.

This chain links TRBV30 with TRBJ2-3; the D is unclear. The V end was cut by 0 bases, the J end by 0 bases, with 7 bases between. The CDR3 totals 14 residues. Germline loops: CDR1 GTSNPN, CDR2 SVGIG (reference sequence). The CDR3 DNA reads TGTGCCTGGAGTGTTTTGGCTAGCACAGATACGCAGTATTTT. Its translation: CAWSVLASTDTQYF.

This clone was observed a few times. The chain is built from TRBV5-4 and TRBJ2-5; D might be TRBD1 (6 bases). The CDR3 loop spans 14 amino acids. In germline, CDR1 is SGHNT, CDR2 YYREEE (reference sequence). V was shortened by 3 bases and J by 5 bases, with 14 bases between the two germline ends. CDR3 bases: TGTGCCAGCAGCTCAACACAACAGGGTGAGACCCAGTACTTC. The encoded protein is CASSSTQQGETQYF.

The chain recombines TRBV29-1 with TRBJ2-7, with 9 bases lining up with TRBD1. The V gene's germline CDR1 is SQVTM and CDR2 ANQGSEA. The CDR3 has 14 residues. V dropped 2 bases and J dropped 6; count of bases not matched to a gene: 8. This CDR3 is CSVEWGDRATEQYF. CDR3 nucleotides: TGCAGCGTTGAATGGGGGGACAGGGCTACCGAGCAGTACTTC.